The 18 T cell receptor beta chains below were found in one sample sequenced in a study of human versus mouse CDR3 diversity and MHC coevolution. The assay was immunoSEQ multiplex PCR, and TCRdb's table has in-frame clones only and misses some. The sample has about 80,000 clones; just under 95% are singletons. Sequencing was performed on naive CD4+ T cells from blood. Subset noted: CD45RO-negative CD62L-positive naive CD4 T cells. The source is a person aged 25-75 years in good health.

The genes are TRBV6-1 and TRBJ2-7; 9 positions agree with TRBD1. Per germline, CDR1 MNHNS and CDR2 SASEGT. This CDR3 contains 15 residues. The trim removed 0 bases at V and 5 bases at J, leaving 5 bases unmatched. The CDR3 DNA sequence: TGTGCCAGCAGTGAAGCCGGGACAGGGCCCGACGAGCAGTACTTC. Its translation: CASSEAGTGPDEQYF.

J is TRBJ1-1 and V is TRBV6-5; D uncertain. Trimming took off 2 bases at V and 3 bases at J, with 13 bases between the two ends. The CDR3 has 15 amino acids. Germline V gives CDR1 MNHEY, CDR2 SVGAGI. CDR3 bases: TGTGCCAGCAGTTACCTTCGAGTTCAATACACTGAAGCTTTCTTT. Translating gives CASSYLRVQYTEAFF.

The V call is TRBV7-2, the J call TRBJ2-1; TRBD1 matches 7 bases. The CDR3 consists of 13 residues. The trim removed 3 bases at V and 7 bases at J, leaving 3 bases unmatched. The germline CDR1 and CDR2 sequences are SGHTA and FQGNSA. The CDR3 DNA sequence: TGTGCCAGCAGCTTTTTCAGGGGGAATGAGCAGTTCTTC. Translated: CASSFFRGNEQFF.

This sequence joins TRBV19 and TRBJ2-1, with TRBD1 matching 10 bases. Losses at the gene ends were 4 bases for V and 8 bases for J; bases not matched to a gene: 2. CDR1 is LNHDA and CDR2 is SQIVND in the germline V gene (reference sequence). The CDR3 totals 13 residues. CDR3 nucleotide sequence: TGTGCCAGTAGTAGACAGGGGGCCGATGAGCAGTTCTTC. Its protein is CASSRQGADEQFF.

The rearrangement uses TRBV9 and TRBJ2-2, with 11 positions matching TRBD2. V gave up 3 bases and J gave up 9 bases; unmatched junction bases: 25. The CDR3 runs to 21 residues. The germline V gene has CDR1 SGDLS and CDR2 YYNGEE. CDR3 loop: CASSARGPGDVVAGGHRELFF. CDR3 bases: TGTGCCAGCAGCGCGAGAGGTCCTGGAGACGTAGTAGCGGGAGGGCACCGGGAGCTGTTTTTT.

On this clone itself: A junction end diverges from the germline sequence, so it may reflect a read error. The V call is TRBV7-7, the J call TRBJ1-5, with D uncertain. This CDR3 has 17 amino acids. The germline V gene encodes CDR1 SSHAT and CDR2 FNYEAQ (reference sequence). CDR3 bases: TGTGCTAGCAGCTTTAATTCCGGGCCGAGGGGCAATCAGCCCCAGCATTTT. The encoded protein is CASSFNSGPRGNQPQHF.

The chain couples TRBV6-5 to TRBJ2-7, with TRBD1 matching 7 bases. This CDR3 spans 12 amino acids. V was clipped by 6 bases and J by 6 bases; unmatched bases: 5. Germline-derived CDR1 and CDR2 are MNHEY and SVGAGI. CDR3 residues: CASRRGRAEQYF. CDR3 in DNA: TGTGCCAGCAGAAGGGGGCGGGCCGAGCAGTACTTC.

The chain recombines TRBV28 with TRBJ2-7; 7 bases are a match to TRBD1. Germline-derived CDR1 and CDR2 are MDHEN and SYDVKM. The CDR3 contains 12 residues. V gave up 8 bases and J gave up 4 bases; unmatched junction bases: 5. The CDR3 coding sequence is TGTGCCAGCGTAGGGGGCGGGTACGAGCAGTACTTC. Its protein is CASVGGGYEQYF.

This rearrangement joins TRBV27 to TRBJ2-6; D gene ambiguous. The CDR3 length is 16 residues. Trimming stripped 0 bases from V and 3 bases from J, with 9 bases between. Germline lookup yields CDR1 MNHEY and CDR2 SMNVEV (reference sequence). CDR3 residues: CASSLSDRVGANVLTF. In DNA form, the CDR3 reads TGTGCCAGCAGTTTATCAGATCGGGTTGGGGCCAACGTCCTGACTTTC.

This clone was counted a single time. The chain has TRBV5-1 and TRBJ2-1, with TRBD1 as a possible D gene (6 bases). Trimming stripped 5 bases from V and 3 bases from J, with 15 bases between. Per the germline V gene, CDR1 is SGHRS and CDR2 is YFSETQ. The CDR3 runs 15 residues. As DNA, the CDR3 is TGCGCCAGCAGAGGGGATACAGGGCTCTACAATGAGCAGTTCTTC. It codes for CASRGDTGLYNEQFF.

This clone has a single count. J is TRBJ1-1 and V is TRBV19; D may be TRBD1 (6 bases). This CDR3 has 16 amino acids. CDR1 LNHDA and CDR2 SQIVND come from the germline V gene (reference sequence). V lost 7 bases, J lost 3 bases, and 21 bases lay in between. This CDR3 is CASTSRGGALDTEAFF. As DNA, the CDR3 is TGTGCCAGTACCTCTAGGGGGGGGGCGCTCGACACTGAAGCTTTCTTT.

The V gene is TRBV11-2, the J gene TRBJ1-2; no clear D gene. The CDR3 totals 13 residues. V lost 1 base and J 8 bases, leaving 11 bases between the germline ends. Germline CDR1 SGHAT, CDR2 FQNNGV. The CDR3 sequence is CASSLVLLEGYTF. The CDR3 DNA reads TGTGCCAGCAGCTTAGTTCTCCTCGAGGGCTACACCTTC.

About this clone itself: At one end the junction does not follow the germline gene, possibly because of a read error. J is TRBJ2-1 and V is TRBV5-1; TRBD2 aligns across 8 bases. Germline-derived CDR1 and CDR2 are SGHRS and YFSETQ. This CDR3 region has 13 residues. In DNA form, the CDR3 reads TGCGCCAGCAGCTCCCAGATGCCGGGACTAGGGCTCTTC. It specifies CASSSQMPGLGLF.

This clone has a handful of counts. The rearrangement links TRBV28 to TRBJ1-3, with D possibly being TRBD1 (6 bases). The germline V gene has CDR1 MDHEN and CDR2 SYDVKM. V shed 7 bases and J shed 2 bases, with 12 bases lying between them. The CDR3 has 14 residues. The CDR3 region has the DNA TGTGCCAGCACAACGGACAGCCCTGGAAACACCATATATTTT. Protein sequence: CASTTDSPGNTIYF.

The J gene is TRBJ2-7, the V gene TRBV7-9; TRBD1 matches at 8 bases. The J segment lost 6 bases and the V segment lost 5 bases, leaving 9 bases of the junction unmatched. Germline V gene data show CDR1 as SEHNR and CDR2 as FQNEAQ (reference sequence). The CDR3 has 14 residues. The CDR3 reads CASSQRGQGGEQYF. The CDR3 nucleotides are TGTGCCAGCAGCCAGCGTGGACAGGGAGGCGAGCAGTACTTC.

The V gene is TRBV6-5, the J gene TRBJ1-1, with D possibly matching TRBD1 (6 bases). CDR1 is MNHEY and CDR2 is SVGAGI in the germline V gene. The V end was cut by 10 bases, the J end by 1 base, with 16 bases between. CDR3 length: 14 amino acids. The CDR3 loop reads CATKPGHSNTEAFF. The CDR3 DNA follows: TGTGCCACGAAACCGGGACATTCGAACACTGAAGCTTTCTTT.

The V and J genes are TRBV29-1 and TRBJ1-2; 7 positions agree with TRBD1. The CDR3 loop spans 15 amino acids. Trimming cost V 4 bases and J 0 bases; bases outside gene matches: 8. Germline CDR1 and CDR2: SQVTM and ANQGSEA. CDR3: CSVGDRSGANYGYTF. CDR3 DNA sequence: TGCAGCGTTGGGGACAGAAGTGGAGCTAACTATGGCTACACCTTC.

This chain links TRBV6-6 with TRBJ2-7; TRBD2 agrees at 11 bases. The CDR3 extends over 15 amino acids. V dropped 10 bases and J dropped 5; count of bases not matched to a gene: 13. Germline assignment: CDR1 MNHNY and CDR2 SVGAGI (reference sequence). The CDR3 reads CATVEGTSGSDEQYF. The CDR3 DNA sequence: TGTGCCACGGTCGAAGGAACTAGCGGGAGCGACGAGCAGTACTTC.